This TCR beta chain was identified in a study of regulatory T cells in long-lasting Graves disease. Overall study results and limits: The sample size was small, and this may have reduced accuracy.

Time point: newly diagnosed GD, antithyroid drugs for less than 3 months. RNA extracted from PBMCs served as the sequencing template. Arm-PCR of CDR3 regions and iRepertoire HTBI primers were used to build TCR beta libraries. TCRdb ran MiXCR on the multiplex PCR reads and lists one entry per CDR3 protein. The data show about 430,000 distinct CDR3 sequences, with 14% to 15% seen just once and around 7.6% held by the top ten. CDR3 length: 13 amino acids. Per germline, CDR1 LNHDA and CDR2 SQIVND (reference sequence). This clonotype was counted many times. The antigen is unknown. The junction and the germline gene differ at one end; a read error may be behind it. These records were also assigned to another study, of T cells in Graves' hyperthyroidism and ophthalmopathy.

V is TRBV19 and J is TRBJ2-2, with D perhaps matching TRBD1 (5 bases). This TCR was sampled from a middle-aged woman with Graves disease. Sequencing was performed on peripheral blood mononuclear cells (PBMCs), taken at new diagnosis, from a patient treated with antithyroid drugs. DNA of the CDR3: TGTGCCAGTAGTACAGGGAACGCCGGGGAGCTGTTTTTT. The encoded protein is CASSTGNAGELFF. Full variable domain (outside the CDR3, taken from reference TRBV19 and TRBJ2-2): DGGITQSPKYLFRKEGQNVTLSCEQNLNHDAMYWYRQDPGQGLRLIYYSQIVNDFQKGDIAEGYSVSREKKESFPLTVTSAQKNPTAFYLCASSTGNAGELFFGEGSRLTVL.